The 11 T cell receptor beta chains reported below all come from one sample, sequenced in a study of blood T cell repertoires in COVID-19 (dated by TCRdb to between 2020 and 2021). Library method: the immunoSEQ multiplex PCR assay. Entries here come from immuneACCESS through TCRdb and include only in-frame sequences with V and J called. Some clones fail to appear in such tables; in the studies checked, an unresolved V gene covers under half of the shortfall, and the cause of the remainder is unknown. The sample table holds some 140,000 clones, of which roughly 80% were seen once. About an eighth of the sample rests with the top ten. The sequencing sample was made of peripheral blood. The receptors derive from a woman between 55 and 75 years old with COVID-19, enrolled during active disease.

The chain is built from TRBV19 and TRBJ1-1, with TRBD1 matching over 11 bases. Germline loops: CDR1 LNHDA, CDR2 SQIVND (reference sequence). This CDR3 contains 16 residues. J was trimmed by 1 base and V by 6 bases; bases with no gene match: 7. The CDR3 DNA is TGTGCCAGTAGAAAACGGACAGGGGGCGCGAACACTGAAGCTTTCTTT. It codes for CASRKRTGGANTEAFF. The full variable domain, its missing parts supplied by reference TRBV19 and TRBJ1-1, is DGGITQSPKYLFRKEGQNVTLSCEQNLNHDAMYWYRQDPGQGLRLIYYSQIVNDFQKGDIAEGYSVSREKKESFPLTVTSAQKNPTAFYLCASRKRTGGANTEAFFGQGTRLTVV.

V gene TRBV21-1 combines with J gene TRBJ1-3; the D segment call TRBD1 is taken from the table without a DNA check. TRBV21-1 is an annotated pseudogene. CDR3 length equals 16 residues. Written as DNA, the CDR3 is TGTGCCAGCAGGACAGGGAATCGGGGCTCTGGAAACACCATATATTTT. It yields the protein CASRTGNRGSGNTIYF.

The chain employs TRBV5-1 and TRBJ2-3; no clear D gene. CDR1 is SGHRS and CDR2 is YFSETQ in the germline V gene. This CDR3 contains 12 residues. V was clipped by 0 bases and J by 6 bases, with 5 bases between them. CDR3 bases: TGCGCCAGCAGCTTGGGTCGGGATACGCAGTATTTT. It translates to CASSLGRDTQYF.

The DNA of the CDR3 is TGTGCCAGCAGCCGCTGGACAGGCGAGTCTGAAAAACTGTTTTTT. This gives the protein CASSRWTGESEKLFF. This chain uses TRBV7-9 with TRBJ1-4; 7 positions agree with TRBD1. This CDR3 spans 15 amino acids. V was pared by 5 bases and J by 7 bases, with 10 bases of the junction left unmatched. The germline gives CDR1 SEHNR, CDR2 FQNEAQ (reference sequence).

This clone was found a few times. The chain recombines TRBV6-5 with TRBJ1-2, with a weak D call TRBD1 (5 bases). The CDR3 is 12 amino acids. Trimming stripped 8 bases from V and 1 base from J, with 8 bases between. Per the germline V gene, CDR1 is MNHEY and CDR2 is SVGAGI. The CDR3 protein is CASGGGNYGYTF. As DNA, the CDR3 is TGTGCCAGCGGGGGGGGTAACTATGGCTACACCTTC.

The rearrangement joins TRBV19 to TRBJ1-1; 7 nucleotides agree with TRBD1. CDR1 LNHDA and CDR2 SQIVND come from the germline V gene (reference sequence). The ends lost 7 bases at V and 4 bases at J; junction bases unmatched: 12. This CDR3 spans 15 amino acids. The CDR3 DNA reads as TGTGCCAGTATTCCCCCAAACAGGGGTAGCACTGAAGCTTTCTTT. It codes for CASIPPNRGSTEAFF.

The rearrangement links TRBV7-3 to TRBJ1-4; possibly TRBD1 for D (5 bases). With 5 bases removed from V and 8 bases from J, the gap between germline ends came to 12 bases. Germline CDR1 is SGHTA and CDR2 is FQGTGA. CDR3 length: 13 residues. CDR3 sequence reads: CASSTHTGEKLFF. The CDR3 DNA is TGTGCCAGCAGCACTCATACAGGAGAAAAACTGTTTTTT.

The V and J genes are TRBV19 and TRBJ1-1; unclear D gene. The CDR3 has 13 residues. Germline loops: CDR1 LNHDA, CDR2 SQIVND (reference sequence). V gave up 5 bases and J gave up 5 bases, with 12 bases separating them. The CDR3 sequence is CASSPARGTEAFF. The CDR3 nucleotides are TGTGCCAGTAGTCCCGCCAGAGGGACTGAAGCTTTCTTT. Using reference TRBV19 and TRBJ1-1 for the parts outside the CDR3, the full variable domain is DGGITQSPKYLFRKEGQNVTLSCEQNLNHDAMYWYRQDPGQGLRLIYYSQIVNDFQKGDIAEGYSVSREKKESFPLTVTSAQKNPTAFYLCASSPARGTEAFFGQGTRLTVV.

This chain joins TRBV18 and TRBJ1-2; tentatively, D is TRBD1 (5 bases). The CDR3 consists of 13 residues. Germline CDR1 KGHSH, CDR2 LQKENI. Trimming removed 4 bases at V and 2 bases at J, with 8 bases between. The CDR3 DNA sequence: TGTGCCAGCTCACGGCGACAGAACTATGGCTACACCTTC. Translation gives CASSRRQNYGYTF.

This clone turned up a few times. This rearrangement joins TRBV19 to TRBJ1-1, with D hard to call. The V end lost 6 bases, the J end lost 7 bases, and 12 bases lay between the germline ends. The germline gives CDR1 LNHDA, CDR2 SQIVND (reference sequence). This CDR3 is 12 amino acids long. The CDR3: CASSPPPGEAFF. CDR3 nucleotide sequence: TGTGCCAGTAGCCCCCCGCCAGGTGAAGCTTTCTTT.

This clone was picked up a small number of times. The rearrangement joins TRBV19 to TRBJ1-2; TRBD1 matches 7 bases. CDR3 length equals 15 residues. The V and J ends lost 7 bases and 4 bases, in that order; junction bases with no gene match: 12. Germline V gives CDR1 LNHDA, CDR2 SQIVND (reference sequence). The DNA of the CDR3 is TGTGCCAGTACCTCCATTGGGGGACAGATCTATGGCTACACCTTC. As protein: CASTSIGGQIYGYTF.